This T cell receptor (beta chain) stems from a study of technical replicates of blood from a few donors. The CDR3 totals 15 residues. Germline CDR1 is KGHSH and CDR2 is LQKENI. Trimming removed 3 bases from V and 3 bases from J; junction bases left unmatched: 7. Profiled with immunoSEQ multiplex PCR; TCRdb holds only in-frame clones, not every one. The sample consists of 45,000 to 60,000 clones, more than 85% of them appearing once. This receptor was obtained from a human donor in good health. Some clones in this sample may be carry-over from other donors' samples. Specimen: PBMCs. The rearrangement joins TRBV18 to TRBJ1-1; TRBD1 aligns across 7 bases. For the CDR3, the DNA is TGTGCCAGCTCACCGGAGACAGGGCGGTACACTGAAGCTTTCTTT. It codes for CASSPETGRYTEAFF.